This T cell receptor beta chain was sequenced in a study of neurological immune-mediated disorders (dated by TCRdb to between 2017 and 2020). About the investigation overall: Using UMI-based sequencing, the study compared peripheral blood TCR-beta repertoires from patients with HTLV-I-associated myelopathy (HAM/TSP), patients with multiple sclerosis, and healthy controls. Alongside PBMC samples, the set of 106 TCR-beta libraries contained longitudinal samples, technical triplicates, and paired CD4+ and CD8+ T-cell subsets that had been sorted. The cohort included approximately 68 subjects: around 15 with HAM/TSP, about 34 with multiple sclerosis, and 20 healthy controls.

This clonotype was observed at least ten times. The specificity of this receptor is unknown. No qualities accompany the bases; no much larger clone lies one base away. Overall study results and their limits: TCR clonal expansion was greatest in HAM/TSP patients and smallest in MS patients, who ranked below even healthy controls. Across subjects, expanded clones never shared an identical CDR3 amino acid sequence, which suggests that the TCR-beta repertoires in every group were private.

To synthesize cDNA, template-switch 5'RACE was performed with a primer carrying a 10-nucleotide random unique molecular identifier so that each TCR transcript was tagged. Over 180 million TCR-beta sequences, covering 15-18 subjects, were produced in each sequencing run. The RNeasy kit was used to extract total RNA. Using the KAPA Real-time Library Amplification kit, TCR-beta VDJ regions were amplified with primers for the TCR constant region and the 5'RACE anchor. A first PCR added sample indexes and Illumina adaptors, and a second PCR then raised library yield. The roughly 650 bp TCR product was size-selected on a 2% E-gel SizeSelection system after Ampure bead purification. Library quality was checked on a Bioanalyzer, concentration was measured with Qubit, and libraries were quantified with the Kapa Library Quantification kit before pooling. An Illumina HiSeq 2500 sequenced the libraries paired-end 2 x 150 bp. To increase sequence diversity, roughly 25-31% phiX was spiked into each library pool. Per the authors' processing: The UMI-based MiGEC pipeline processed quality-filtered reads and removed over 75% of raw TCR sequences during error correction. VDJ genes were aligned to IMGT germline references, and each clonotype was defined by a unique CDR3 amino acid sequence together with V-J genes. Clonal expansion, Shannon diversity, and CDR3 relatedness (CalcPairwiseDistances, ClusterSamples) were evaluated with VDJtools, and phylogenetic trees were built with CLCbio workbench. Clones with at least 8 unique UMIs were defined as expanded, with this threshold being based on coefficient-of-variation modelling across technical triplicates. Clones were called with MiXCR by TCRdb after fastp trimmed the public reads at Q25, and only in-frame beta chains were retained. Records with the same CDR3 protein are collapsed into one entry carrying the most frequent genes and DNA. None of the V and J calls come from the authors' own analysis; TCRdb made them. This sample gives around 16,000 distinct CDR3 sequences in total; roughly 14% of them show up just once. The ten most abundant clones make up roughly an eighth of the sample.

Unsorted PBMC libraries were generated from 2 million PBMCs stored in RNAlater at -80 °C until RNA extraction. PBMCs were separated from peripheral blood using Ficoll-Hypaque density gradient centrifugation and then cryopreserved in liquid nitrogen. V and J are truncated by 5 bases and 5 bases respectively, leaving an intervening sequence of 19 bases. The CDR3, from cysteine to phenylalanine, totals 16 residues. CDR3 DNA is the only sequence kept; it has 48 bases, read in frame from the first base. CDR1 and CDR2 are drawn from the germline V gene: SGHRS, YFSETQ. Sequencing was carried out using PBMCs. The rearranged segments are TRBV5-1 and TRBJ1-4; perhaps TRBD1 is the D gene, with 5 bases matching. The receptor was isolated from a man in his sixties with HTLV-1-associated myelopathy (HAM/TSP). The CDR3 loop reads CASRGGQGVKNEKLFF. In nucleotide form, the sequence is TGCGCCAGCAGAGGCGGGCAGGGCGTGAAGAATGAAAAACTGTTTTTT.